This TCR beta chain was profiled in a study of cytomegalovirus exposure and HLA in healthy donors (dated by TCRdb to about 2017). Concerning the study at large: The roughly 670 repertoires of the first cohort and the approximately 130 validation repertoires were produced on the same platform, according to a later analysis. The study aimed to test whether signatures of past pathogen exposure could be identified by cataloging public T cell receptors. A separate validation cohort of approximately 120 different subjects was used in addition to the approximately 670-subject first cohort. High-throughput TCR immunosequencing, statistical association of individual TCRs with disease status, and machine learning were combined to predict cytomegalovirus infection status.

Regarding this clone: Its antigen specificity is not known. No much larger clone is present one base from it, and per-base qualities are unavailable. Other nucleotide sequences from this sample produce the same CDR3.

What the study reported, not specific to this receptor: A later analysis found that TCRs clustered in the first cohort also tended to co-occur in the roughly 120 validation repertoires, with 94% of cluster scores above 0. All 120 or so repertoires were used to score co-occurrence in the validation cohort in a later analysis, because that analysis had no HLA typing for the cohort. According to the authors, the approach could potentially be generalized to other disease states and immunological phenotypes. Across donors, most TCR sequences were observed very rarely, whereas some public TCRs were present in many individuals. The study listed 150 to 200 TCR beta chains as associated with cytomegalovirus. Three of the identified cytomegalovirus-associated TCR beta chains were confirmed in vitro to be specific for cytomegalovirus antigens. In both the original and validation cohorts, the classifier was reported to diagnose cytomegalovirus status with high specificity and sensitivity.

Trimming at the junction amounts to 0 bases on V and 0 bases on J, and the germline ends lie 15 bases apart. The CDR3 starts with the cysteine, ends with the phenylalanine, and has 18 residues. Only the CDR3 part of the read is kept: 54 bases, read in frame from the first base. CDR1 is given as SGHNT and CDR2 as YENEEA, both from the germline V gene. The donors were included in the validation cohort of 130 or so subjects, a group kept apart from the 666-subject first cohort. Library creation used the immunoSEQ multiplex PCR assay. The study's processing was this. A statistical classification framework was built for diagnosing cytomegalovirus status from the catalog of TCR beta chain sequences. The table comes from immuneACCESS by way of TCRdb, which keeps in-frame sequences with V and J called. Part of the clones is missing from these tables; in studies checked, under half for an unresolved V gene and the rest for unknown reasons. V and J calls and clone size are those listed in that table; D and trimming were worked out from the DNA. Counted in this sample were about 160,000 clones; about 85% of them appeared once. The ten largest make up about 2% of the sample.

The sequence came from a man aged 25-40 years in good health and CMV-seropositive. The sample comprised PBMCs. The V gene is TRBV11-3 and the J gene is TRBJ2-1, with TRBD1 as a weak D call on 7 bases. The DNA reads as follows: TGTGCCAGCAGCTTAGATCAGGGGGGTTCCAGCTCCTACAATGAGCAGTTCTTC. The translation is CASSLDQGGSSSYNEQFF.